A selection of T cell receptor beta chains follows, all from one sample in a study of blood T cell repertoires in COVID-19. Only in-frame clones appear in the TCRdb table, and some are missing; sequencing was by immunoSEQ multiplex PCR. The sample lists some 65,000 clones, 79% seen once, with less than 6% in the top ten. Material: peripheral blood. These receptors all come from a woman aged 70-85 years with acute or convalescent COVID-19. The CDR3 runs from the conserved cysteine through the conserved F or W. Fields, in order: J gene, clone size, V gene, D gene, CDR3 protein, CDR3 DNA. The D gene is left open where the match is weak. Size is stated for part of the rows, as once, few or many counts, or as a class when the clone is expanded.

>TRBJ2-2|-|TRBV5-8|TRBD1
CASSLLRGTGSSGELFF
TGTGCCAGCAGCTTGCTTAGGGGGACAGGGTCCTCCGGGGAGCTGTTTTTT
>TRBJ2-3|-|TRBV10-3|TRBD2
CAISVGFEAGGRYTQYF
TGTGCCATCAGTGTAGGATTCGAAGCGGGGGGGCGGTATACGCAGTATTTT
>TRBJ2-5|-|TRBV2|TRBD1
CASRNRDRAGGETQYF
TGTGCCAGCCGGAACCGGGACAGGGCTGGGGGAGAGACCCAGTACTTC
>TRBJ2-5|-|TRBV19|-
CASSIDRGDPETQYF
TGTGCCAGTAGTATAGACAGGGGTGATCCAGAGACCCAGTACTTC
>TRBJ1-4|-|TRBV5-6|-
CASSLGRWSEKLFF
TGTGCCAGCAGCTTGGGCAGGTGGTCTGAAAAACTGTTTTTT
>TRBJ2-7|-|TRBV9|TRBD2
CASSKLAGFYEQYF
TGTGCCAGCAGCAAACTAGCGGGGTTCTACGAGCAGTACTTC
>TRBJ2-3|-|TRBV3-1/TRBV3-2|-
CASSPPGLRDTQYF
TGTGCCAGCAGCCCGCCCGGACTCAGGGATACGCAGTATTTT
>TRBJ1-5|-|TRBV3-1/TRBV3-2|-
CASSQLNQPQHF
TGTGCCAGCAGCCAACTAAATCAGCCCCAGCATTTT
>TRBJ1-4|-|TRBV9|TRBD1
CASNRGGQSNEKLFF
TGTGCCAGCAACAGAGGGGGACAGTCTAATGAAAAACTGTTTTTT
>TRBJ1-1|-|TRBV28|-
CAAGIRKAFF
TGTGCGGCGGGGATAAGGAAAGCTTTCTTT
>TRBJ2-5|-|TRBV4-3|TRBD1
CASSQGTGSSGTQYF
TGCGCCAGCAGCCAAGGGACAGGGAGTTCGGGGACCCAGTACTTC
>TRBJ2-5|-|TRBV6-1|TRBD1
CASSDTGGLETQYF
TGTGCCAGCAGTGACACAGGGGGCTTGGAGACCCAGTACTTC
>TRBJ2-1|few|TRBV12-3/TRBV12-4|-
CASSFSPSYEQFF
TGTGCCAGCAGTTTTTCCCCCTCCTATGAGCAGTTCTTC
>TRBJ2-1|large|TRBV18|TRBD2
CASYFTSGGNYNEQFF
TGTGCCAGCTATTTTACTAGCGGGGGGAACTACAATGAGCAGTTCTTC
>TRBJ2-4|-|TRBV5-4|-
CASSLFGGAVTQYF
TGTGCCAGCAGCTTGTTCGGGGGAGCCGTCACTCAGTACTTC
>TRBJ2-7|-|TRBV2|-
CASSLTGRGYEQYF
TGTGCCAGCAGTCTCACGGGCAGGGGATACGAGCAGTACTTC
>TRBJ1-2|few|TRBV5-6|-
CASSLLYISGYTF
TGTGCCAGCAGCTTGCTGTACATATCTGGCTACACCTTC
>TRBJ2-5|-|TRBV5-1|-
CASSSGVETQYF
TGCGCCAGCAGCTCGGGGGTAGAGACCCAGTACTTC
>TRBJ2-7|-|TRBV14|-
CASSQDGGFRTYEQYF
TGTGCCAGCAGCCAAGATGGCGGCTTTCGGACCTACGAGCAGTACTTC
>TRBJ2-7|-|TRBV5-5|TRBD1
CASSLAGTGAHHEQYF
TGTGCCAGCAGCTTGGCAGGGACAGGGGCCCACCACGAGCAGTACTTC
>TRBJ2-5|-|TRBV7-8|-
CASSTGGETQYF
TGTGCCAGCAGCACCGGCGGAGAGACCCAGTACTTC
>TRBJ1-6|many|TRBV7-2|-
CASSIQPPGVGNSPLHF
TGTGCCAGCAGCATCCAACCGCCAGGGGTTGGTAATTCACCCCTCCACTTT
>TRBJ2-5|-|TRBV12-5|-
CASGFRPETQYF
TGTGCTAGTGGTTTCAGGCCGGAGACCCAGTACTTC
>TRBJ1-2|-|TRBV9|TRBD1
CASSVGQGLYGYTF
TGTGCCAGCAGCGTCGGACAGGGGCTCTATGGCTACACCTTC
>TRBJ1-2|-|TRBV12-3/TRBV12-4|-
CAAGRRGYTF
TGTGCCGCGGGGAGGCGGGGCTACACCTTC
>TRBJ1-2|-|TRBV28|TRBD1
CASSILQGATSHYGYTF
TGTGCCAGCAGTATTCTACAGGGGGCTACCAGTCACTATGGCTACACCTTC
>TRBJ1-4|-|TRBV19|TRBD1
CASSTRDRGYTTNEKLFF
TGTGCCAGTAGTACGCGGGACAGGGGTTACACAACTAATGAAAAACTGTTTTTT
>TRBJ2-1|-|TRBV5-1|TRBD1
CASSLRQGLGEQFF
TGCGCCAGCAGCTTGAGACAGGGTTTAGGTGAGCAGTTCTTC
>TRBJ2-1|-|TRBV7-3|-
CASSLGLARTYNEQFF
TGTGCCAGCAGCTTAGGCCTAGCACGGACCTACAATGAGCAGTTCTTC
>TRBJ1-2|-|TRBV5-4|-
CASSLGGEIGYTF
TGTGCCAGCAGCTTGGGTGGAGAGATTGGCTACACCTTC
>TRBJ1-1|-|TRBV6-8|TRBD1
CASSGQVAEAFF
TGTGCCAGCAGTGGACAGGTCGCTGAAGCTTTCTTT